This TCR beta chain was captured in a study of cytomegalovirus exposure and HLA in healthy donors. Whole-study findings and limits: Researchers catalogued 150 or so TCR beta chains as cytomegalovirus-associated. There were reportedly fewer N-insertions in an Asian-associated ancestry cluster than the approximately 600-donor mean, in a later analysis.

Losses at the gene ends were 2 bases for V and 2 bases for J; bases not matched to a gene: 4. The CDR3 has 16 residues. Germline V gene data show CDR1 as SGDLS and CDR2 as YYNGEE. As for this clone: Its matching antigen is unknown.

Vbeta (60) and Jbeta (13) primers were used in the PCR. The table came from immunoSEQ multiplex PCR; TCRdb's copy has only in-frame clones and leaves some out. The repertoire holds about 160,000 clones, more than 65% seen once, with roughly 1.2% in the top ten. The sample consisted of PBMCs. The TCR sequence derives from a woman aged 50 to 65 in good health and CMV-seronegative. This chain joins TRBV9 and TRBJ1-4, with 9 bases fitting TRBD1. CDR3 residues: CASSVRDRATNEKLFF. In nucleotides, the CDR3 is TGTGCCAGCAGCGTCCGGGACAGGGCTACTAATGAAAAACTGTTTTTT.